This T cell receptor beta chain was captured by sequencing in a study of cytotoxic CD8 clonotypes in ibrutinib-treated CLL. Across the whole study: Samples showed on average about 240,000 productive templates and around 94,000 productive rearrangements.

Germline trimming cut 3 bases from V and 8 bases from J; bases unmatched to any gene: 4. The CDR3 runs 15 residues. Germline lookup yields CDR1 WSHSY and CDR2 SAAADI. Repertoires were generated with immunoSEQ multiplex PCR, while TCRdb's copy carries only in-frame clones and drops some. The repertoire has approximately 130,000 clones, approximately 81% of them found once; the top ten carry less than 4%. Sample: PBMCs, taken after 24 months of ibrutinib treatment. This sequence joins TRBV10-2 and TRBJ2-1; 13 bases map to TRBD2. This TCR was recovered from a human donor with chronic lymphocytic leukemia. The CDR3 reads CASSELAGGPHEQFF. The DNA for the CDR3 is TGCGCCAGCAGTGAACTAGCGGGGGGGCCCCATGAGCAGTTCTTC.